The T cell receptor beta chain described here comes from a study of blood T cell repertoires in COVID-19. Overall study: Acute and convalescent COVID-19 specimens originated in the United States, Italy and Spain. The analysed material was cDNA or gDNA that came from T cells, B-cell-depleted T cells, or PBMCs.

Germline V gene data show CDR1 as SGHAT and CDR2 as FQNNGV. Trimming cost V 0 bases and J 10 bases; bases outside gene matches: 9. The CDR3 sequence is 16 residues long. This clone has only one observation. TCRdb's copy holds only in-frame clones and misses some; the assay was immunoSEQ multiplex PCR. The table includes tens of thousands of clones, around 89% detected once. The chain employs TRBV11-2 and TRBJ2-1; 10 bases align to TRBD2. This receptor was taken from a man between 60 and 70 years old with acute or convalescent COVID-19. Material: peripheral blood. The CDR3 here is CASSLDGQRGGREQFF. The CDR3 DNA is TGTGCCAGCAGCTTAGACGGCCAGCGGGGGGGCCGGGAGCAGTTCTTC.